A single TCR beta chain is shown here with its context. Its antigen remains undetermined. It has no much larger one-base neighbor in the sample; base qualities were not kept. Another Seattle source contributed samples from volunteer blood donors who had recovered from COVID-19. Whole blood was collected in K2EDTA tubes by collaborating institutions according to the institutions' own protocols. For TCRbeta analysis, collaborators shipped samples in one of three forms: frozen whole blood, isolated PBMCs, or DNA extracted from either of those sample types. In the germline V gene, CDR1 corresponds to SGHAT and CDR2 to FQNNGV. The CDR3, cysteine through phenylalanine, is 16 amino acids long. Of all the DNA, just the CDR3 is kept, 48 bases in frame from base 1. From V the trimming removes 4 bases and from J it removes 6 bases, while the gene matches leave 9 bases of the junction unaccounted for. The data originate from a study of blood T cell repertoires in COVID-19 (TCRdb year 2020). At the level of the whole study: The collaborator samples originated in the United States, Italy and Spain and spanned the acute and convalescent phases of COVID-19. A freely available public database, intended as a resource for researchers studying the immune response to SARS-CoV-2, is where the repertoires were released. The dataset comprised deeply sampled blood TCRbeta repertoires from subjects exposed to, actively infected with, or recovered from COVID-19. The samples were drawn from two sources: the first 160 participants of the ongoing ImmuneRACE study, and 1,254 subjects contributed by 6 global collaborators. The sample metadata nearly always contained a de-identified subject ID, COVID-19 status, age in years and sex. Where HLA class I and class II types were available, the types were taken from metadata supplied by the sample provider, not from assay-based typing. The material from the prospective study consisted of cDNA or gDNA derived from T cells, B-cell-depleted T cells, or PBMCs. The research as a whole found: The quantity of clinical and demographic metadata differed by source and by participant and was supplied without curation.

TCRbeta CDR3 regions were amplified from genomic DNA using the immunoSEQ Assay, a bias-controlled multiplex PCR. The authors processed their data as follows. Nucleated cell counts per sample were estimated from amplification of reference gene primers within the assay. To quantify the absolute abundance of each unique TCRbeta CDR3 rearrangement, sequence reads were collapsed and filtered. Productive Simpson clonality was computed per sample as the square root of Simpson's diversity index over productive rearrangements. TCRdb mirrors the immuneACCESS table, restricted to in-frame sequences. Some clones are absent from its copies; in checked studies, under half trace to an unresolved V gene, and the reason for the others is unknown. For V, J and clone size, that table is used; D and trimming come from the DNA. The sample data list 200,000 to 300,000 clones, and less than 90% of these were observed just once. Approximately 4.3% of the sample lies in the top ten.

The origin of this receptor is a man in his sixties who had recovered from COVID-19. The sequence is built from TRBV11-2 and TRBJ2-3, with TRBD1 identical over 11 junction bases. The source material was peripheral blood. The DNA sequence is TGTGCCAGCAGCTCCGTAAGGGACAGGGGGAGGGATACGCAGTATTTT. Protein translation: CASSSVRDRGRDTQYF.